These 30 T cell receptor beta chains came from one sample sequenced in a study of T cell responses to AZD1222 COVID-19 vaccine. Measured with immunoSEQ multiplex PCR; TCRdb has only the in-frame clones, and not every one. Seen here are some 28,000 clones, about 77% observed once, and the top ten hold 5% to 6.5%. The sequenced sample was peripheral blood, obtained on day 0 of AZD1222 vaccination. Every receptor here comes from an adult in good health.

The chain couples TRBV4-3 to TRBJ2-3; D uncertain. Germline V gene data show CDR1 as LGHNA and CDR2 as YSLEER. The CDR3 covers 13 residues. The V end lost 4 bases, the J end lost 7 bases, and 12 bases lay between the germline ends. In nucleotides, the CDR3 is TGCGCCAGCAGCCCAGAGGAGCGAAATACGCAGTATTTT. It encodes CASSPEERNTQYF.

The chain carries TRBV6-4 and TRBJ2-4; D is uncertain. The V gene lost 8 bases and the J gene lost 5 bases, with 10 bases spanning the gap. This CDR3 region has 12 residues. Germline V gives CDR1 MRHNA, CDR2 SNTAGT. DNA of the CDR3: TGTGCCAGCTGTACTTATGAAAACATTCAGTACTTC. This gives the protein CASCTYENIQYF.

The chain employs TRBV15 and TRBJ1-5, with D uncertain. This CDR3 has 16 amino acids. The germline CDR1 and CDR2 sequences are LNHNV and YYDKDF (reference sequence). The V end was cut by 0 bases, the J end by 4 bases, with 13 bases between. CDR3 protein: CATSRDRRNSNQPQHF. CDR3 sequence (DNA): TGTGCCACCAGCAGAGATAGAAGGAACAGTAATCAGCCCCAGCATTTT. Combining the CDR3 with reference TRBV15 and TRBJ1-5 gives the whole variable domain DAMVIQNPRYQVTQFGKPVTLSCSQTLNHNVMYWYQQKSSQAPKLLFHYYDKDFNNEADTPDNFQSRRPNTSFCFLDIRSPGLGDTAMYLCATSRDRRNSNQPQHFGDGTRLSIL.

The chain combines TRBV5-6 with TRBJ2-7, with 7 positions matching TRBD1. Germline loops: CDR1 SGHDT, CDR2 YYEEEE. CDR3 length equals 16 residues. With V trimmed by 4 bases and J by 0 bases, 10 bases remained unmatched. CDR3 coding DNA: TGTGCCAGCAGCCTGTGGGGACAGCAGAGCTCCTACGAGCAGTACTTC. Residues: CASSLWGQQSSYEQYF.

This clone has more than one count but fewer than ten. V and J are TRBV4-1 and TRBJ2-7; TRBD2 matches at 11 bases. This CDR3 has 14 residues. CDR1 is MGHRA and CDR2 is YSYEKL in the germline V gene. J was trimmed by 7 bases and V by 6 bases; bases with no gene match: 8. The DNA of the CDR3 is TGCGCCAGCAGAACCATAGCGGGGGGGCGTGAGCAGTACTTC. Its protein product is CASRTIAGGREQYF.

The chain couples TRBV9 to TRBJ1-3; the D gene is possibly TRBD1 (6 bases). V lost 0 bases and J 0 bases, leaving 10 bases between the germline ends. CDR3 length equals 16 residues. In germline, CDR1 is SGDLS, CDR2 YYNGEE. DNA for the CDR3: TGTGCCAGCAGCGTAGCGGGACACCTCTCTGGAAACACCATATATTTT. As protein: CASSVAGHLSGNTIYF.

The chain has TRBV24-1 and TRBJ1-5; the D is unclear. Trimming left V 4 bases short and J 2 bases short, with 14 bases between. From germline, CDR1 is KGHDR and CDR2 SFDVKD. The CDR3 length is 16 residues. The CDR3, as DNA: TGTGCCACCAGTGAAGGACTGGGGAGGGGCAATCAGCCCCAGCATTTT. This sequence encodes CATSEGLGRGNQPQHF.

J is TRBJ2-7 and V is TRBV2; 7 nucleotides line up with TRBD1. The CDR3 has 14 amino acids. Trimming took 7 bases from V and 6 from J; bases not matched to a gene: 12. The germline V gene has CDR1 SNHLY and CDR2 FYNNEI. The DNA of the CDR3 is TGTGCCAGCAATCCGCGGACAGGCAAAATCGAGCAGTACTTC. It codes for CASNPRTGKIEQYF.

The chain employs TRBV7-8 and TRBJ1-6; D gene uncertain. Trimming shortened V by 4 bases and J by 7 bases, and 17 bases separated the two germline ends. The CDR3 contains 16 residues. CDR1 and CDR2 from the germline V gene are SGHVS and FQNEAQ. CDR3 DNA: TGTGCCAGCAGCTGGGTGGTTCTGGCGCAGAATTCACCCCTCCACTTT. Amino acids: CASSWVVLAQNSPLHF.

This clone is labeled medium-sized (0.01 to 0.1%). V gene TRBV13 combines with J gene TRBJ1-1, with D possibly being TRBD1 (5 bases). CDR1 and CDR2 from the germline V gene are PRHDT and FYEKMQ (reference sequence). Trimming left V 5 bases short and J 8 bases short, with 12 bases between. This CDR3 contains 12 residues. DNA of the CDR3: TGTGCCAGCAGCCAAGGCAGGGTCGAAGCTTTCTTT. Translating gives CASSQGRVEAFF.

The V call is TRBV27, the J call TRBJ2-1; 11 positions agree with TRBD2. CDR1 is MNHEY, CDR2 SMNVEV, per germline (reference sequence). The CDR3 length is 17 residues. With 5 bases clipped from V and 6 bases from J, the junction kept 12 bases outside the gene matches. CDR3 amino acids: CASSLRRLAGNPNEQFF. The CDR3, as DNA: TGTGCCAGCAGTCTACGACGACTAGCGGGGAATCCCAATGAGCAGTTCTTC.

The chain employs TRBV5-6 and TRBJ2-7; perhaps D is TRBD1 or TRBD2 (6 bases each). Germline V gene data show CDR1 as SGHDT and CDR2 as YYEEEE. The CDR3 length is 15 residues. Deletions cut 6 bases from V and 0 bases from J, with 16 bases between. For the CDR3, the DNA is TGTGCCAGCACCCGGGGGCATACCAGCTCCTACGAGCAGTACGTC. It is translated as CASTRGHTSSYEQYV.

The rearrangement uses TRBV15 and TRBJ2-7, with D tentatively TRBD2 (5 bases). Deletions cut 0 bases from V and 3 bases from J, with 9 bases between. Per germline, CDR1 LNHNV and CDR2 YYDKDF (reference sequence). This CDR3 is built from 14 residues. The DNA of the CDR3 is TGTGCCACCAGCAGAGACCCGGGAAACTACGAGCAGTACTTC. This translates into CATSRDPGNYEQYF.

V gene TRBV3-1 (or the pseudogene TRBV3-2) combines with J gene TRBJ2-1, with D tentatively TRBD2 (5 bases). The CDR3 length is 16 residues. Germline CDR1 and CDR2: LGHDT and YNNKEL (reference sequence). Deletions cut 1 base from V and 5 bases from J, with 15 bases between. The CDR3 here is CASSQGRPRVNNEQFF. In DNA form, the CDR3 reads TGTGCCAGCAGCCAAGGAAGGCCGCGGGTGAACAATGAGCAGTTCTTC.

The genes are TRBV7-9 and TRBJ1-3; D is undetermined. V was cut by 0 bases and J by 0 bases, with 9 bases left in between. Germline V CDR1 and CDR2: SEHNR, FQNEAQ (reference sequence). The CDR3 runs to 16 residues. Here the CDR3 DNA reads TGTGCCAGCAGCTTAGCGCAGCCAGGCTCTGGAAACACCATATATTTT. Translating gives CASSLAQPGSGNTIYF.

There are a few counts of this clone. This CDR3 reads CASSLGRQNEQFF. CDR3 DNA: TGTGCCAGCAGCTTAGGAAGACAAAATGAGCAGTTCTTC. The genes are TRBV11-2 and TRBJ2-1, with D uncertain. The germline gives CDR1 SGHAT, CDR2 FQNNGV. This CDR3 region has 13 residues. The ends were cut back, 1 base at V and 7 bases at J, with 8 bases in the middle.

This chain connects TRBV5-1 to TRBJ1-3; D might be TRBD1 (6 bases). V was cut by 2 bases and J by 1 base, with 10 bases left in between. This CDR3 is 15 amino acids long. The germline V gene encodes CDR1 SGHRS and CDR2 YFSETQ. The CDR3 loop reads CASSFWGASGNTIYF. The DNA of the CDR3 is TGCGCCAGCAGCTTTTGGGGGGCATCTGGAAACACCATATATTTT. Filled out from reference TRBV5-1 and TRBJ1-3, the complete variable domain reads KAGVTQTPRYLIKTRGQQVTLSCSPISGHRSVSWYQQTPGQGLQFLFEYFSETQRNKGNFPGRFSGRQFSNSRSEMNVSTLELGDSALYLCASSFWGASGNTIYFGEGSWLTVV.

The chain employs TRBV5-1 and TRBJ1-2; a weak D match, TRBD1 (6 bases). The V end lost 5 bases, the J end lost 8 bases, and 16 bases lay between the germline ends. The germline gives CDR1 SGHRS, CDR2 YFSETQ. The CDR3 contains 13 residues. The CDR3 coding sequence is TGCGCCAGCAGGTGGGACATTCAGAGGGGCTACACCTTC. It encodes CASRWDIQRGYTF.

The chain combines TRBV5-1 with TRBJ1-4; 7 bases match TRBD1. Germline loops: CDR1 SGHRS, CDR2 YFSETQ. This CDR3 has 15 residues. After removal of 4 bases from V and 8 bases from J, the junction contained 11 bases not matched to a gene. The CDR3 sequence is CASSGPGTANEKLFF. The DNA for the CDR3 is TGCGCCAGCAGCGGTCCCGGGACAGCAAACGAAAAACTGTTTTTT.

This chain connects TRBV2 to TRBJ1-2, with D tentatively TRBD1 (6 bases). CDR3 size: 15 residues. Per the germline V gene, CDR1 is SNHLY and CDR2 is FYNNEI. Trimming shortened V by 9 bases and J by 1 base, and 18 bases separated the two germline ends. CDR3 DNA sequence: TGTGCCAGTATCCCCGGGACAACTATTAACTATGGCTACACCTTC. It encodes CASIPGTTINYGYTF.

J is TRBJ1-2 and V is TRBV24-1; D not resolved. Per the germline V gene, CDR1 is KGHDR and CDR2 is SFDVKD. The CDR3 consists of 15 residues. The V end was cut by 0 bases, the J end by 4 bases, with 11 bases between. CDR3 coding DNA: TGTGCCACCAGTGATTTGATAAGGCGGGTCTATGGCTACACCTTC. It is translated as CATSDLIRRVYGYTF.

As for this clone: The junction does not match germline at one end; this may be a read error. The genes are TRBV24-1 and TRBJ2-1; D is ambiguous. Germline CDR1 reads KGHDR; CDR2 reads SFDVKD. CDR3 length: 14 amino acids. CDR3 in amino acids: CATSDQDEDNGHLF. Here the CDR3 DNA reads TGTGCCACCAGTGATCAGGATGAAGACAATGGTCATCTCTTC.

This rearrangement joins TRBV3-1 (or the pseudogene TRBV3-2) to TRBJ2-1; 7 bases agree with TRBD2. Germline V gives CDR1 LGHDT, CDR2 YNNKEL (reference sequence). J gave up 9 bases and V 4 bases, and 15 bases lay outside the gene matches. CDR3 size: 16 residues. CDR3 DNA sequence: TGTGCCAGCAGCCCAGCGGGATCATTAAGATCTCGTGAGCAGTTCTTC. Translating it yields CASSPAGSLRSREQFF.

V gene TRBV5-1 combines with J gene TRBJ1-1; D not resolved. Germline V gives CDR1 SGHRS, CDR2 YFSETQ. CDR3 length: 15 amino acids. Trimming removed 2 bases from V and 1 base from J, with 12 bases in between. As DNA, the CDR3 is TGCGCCAGCAGCTTTAACATAAGATCGAACACTGAAGCTTTCTTT. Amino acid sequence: CASSFNIRSNTEAFF.

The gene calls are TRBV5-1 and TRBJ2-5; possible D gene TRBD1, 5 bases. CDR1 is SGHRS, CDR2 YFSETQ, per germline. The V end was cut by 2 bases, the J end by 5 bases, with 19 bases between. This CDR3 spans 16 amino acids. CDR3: CASSFLGQGVWETQYF. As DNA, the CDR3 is TGCGCCAGCAGCTTCCTCGGACAAGGGGTGTGGGAGACCCAGTACTTC.

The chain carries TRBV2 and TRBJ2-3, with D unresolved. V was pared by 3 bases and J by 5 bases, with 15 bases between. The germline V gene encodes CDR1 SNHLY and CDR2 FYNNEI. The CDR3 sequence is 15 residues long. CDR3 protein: CASSDTTTPGDTQYF. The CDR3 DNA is TGTGCCAGCAGTGACACCACGACTCCCGGAGATACGCAGTATTTT.

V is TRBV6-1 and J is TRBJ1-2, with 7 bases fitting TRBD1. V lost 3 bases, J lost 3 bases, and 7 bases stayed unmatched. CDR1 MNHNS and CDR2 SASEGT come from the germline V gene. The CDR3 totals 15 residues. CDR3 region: CASSDPGTEHYGYTF. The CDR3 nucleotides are TGTGCCAGCAGTGATCCCGGGACAGAGCACTATGGCTACACCTTC.

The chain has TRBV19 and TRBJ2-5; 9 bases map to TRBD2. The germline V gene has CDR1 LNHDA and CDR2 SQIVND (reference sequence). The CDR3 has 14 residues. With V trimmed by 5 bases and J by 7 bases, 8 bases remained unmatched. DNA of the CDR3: TGTGCCAGTAGTTCTGGCGGGCGGGGGGGGACCCAGTACTTC. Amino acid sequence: CASSSGGRGGTQYF. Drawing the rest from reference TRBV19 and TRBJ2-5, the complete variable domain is DGGITQSPKYLFRKEGQNVTLSCEQNLNHDAMYWYRQDPGQGLRLIYYSQIVNDFQKGDIAEGYSVSREKKESFPLTVTSAQKNPTAFYLCASSSGGRGGTQYFGPGTRLLVL.

DNA for the CDR3: TGTGCCAGCAGCAGGGGACAGGGGGAGAGGACCATATATTTT. Residues: CASSRGQGERTIYF. This chain joins TRBV11-3 and TRBJ1-3; TRBD1 matches 11 bases. CDR1 is SGHNT, CDR2 YENEEA, per germline. Germline trimming cut 5 bases from V and 10 bases from J; bases unmatched to any gene: 7. The CDR3 has 14 residues.

The CDR3 here is CASSDSTSGSNEQFF. CDR3 nucleotide sequence: TGTGCCAGCAGTGACTCGACTAGCGGGAGCAATGAGCAGTTCTTC. V is TRBV6-4 and J is TRBJ2-1, with 12 bases matching TRBD2. The trim removed 0 bases at V and 6 bases at J, leaving 0 bases unmatched. Per germline, CDR1 MRHNA and CDR2 SNTAGT. The CDR3 has 15 residues.